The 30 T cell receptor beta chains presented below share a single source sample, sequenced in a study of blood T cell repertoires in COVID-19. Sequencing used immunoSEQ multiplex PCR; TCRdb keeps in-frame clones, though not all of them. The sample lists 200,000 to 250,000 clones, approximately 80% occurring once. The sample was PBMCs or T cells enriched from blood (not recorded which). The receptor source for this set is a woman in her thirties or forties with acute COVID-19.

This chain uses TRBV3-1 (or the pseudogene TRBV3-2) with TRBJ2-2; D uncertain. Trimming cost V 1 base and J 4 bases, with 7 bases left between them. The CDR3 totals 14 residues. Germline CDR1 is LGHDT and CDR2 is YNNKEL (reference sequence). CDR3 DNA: TGTGCCAGCAGCCAAGTTCGCAGCACCGGGGAGCTGTTTTTT. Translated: CASSQVRSTGELFF.

CDR3 sequence (DNA): TGCGCCAGCAGCCCGACGGGGATCGAAAAACTGTTTTTT. It codes for CASSPTGIEKLFF. The gene calls are TRBV4-3 and TRBJ1-4; D ambiguous. CDR3 size: 13 residues. Deletions cut 4 bases from V and 8 bases from J, with 11 bases between. Germline CDR1 LGHNA, CDR2 YSLEER.

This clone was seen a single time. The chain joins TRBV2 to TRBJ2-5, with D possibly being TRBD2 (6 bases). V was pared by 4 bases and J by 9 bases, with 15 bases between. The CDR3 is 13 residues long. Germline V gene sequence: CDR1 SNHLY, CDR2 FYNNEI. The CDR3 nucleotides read TGTGCCAGCAGTGGGACTACCCGTGGGTCCCAGTACTTC. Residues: CASSGTTRGSQYF.

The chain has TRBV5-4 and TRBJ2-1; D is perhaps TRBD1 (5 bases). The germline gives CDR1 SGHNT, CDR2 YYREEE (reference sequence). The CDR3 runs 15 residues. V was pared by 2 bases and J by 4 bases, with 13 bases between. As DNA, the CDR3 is TGTGCCAGCAGCTTTATAGGACAACGGTACAATGAGCAGTTCTTC. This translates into CASSFIGQRYNEQFF.

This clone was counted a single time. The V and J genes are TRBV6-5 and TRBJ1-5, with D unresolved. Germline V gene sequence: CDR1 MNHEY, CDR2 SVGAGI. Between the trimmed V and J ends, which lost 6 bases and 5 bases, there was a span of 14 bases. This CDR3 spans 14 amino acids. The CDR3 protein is CASSTTHTDQPQHF. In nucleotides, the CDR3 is TGTGCCAGCAGCACAACTCACACAGATCAGCCCCAGCATTTT.

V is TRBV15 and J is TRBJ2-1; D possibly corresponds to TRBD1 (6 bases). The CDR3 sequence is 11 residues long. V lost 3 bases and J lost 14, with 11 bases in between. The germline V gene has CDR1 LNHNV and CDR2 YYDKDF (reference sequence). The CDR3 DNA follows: TGTGCCACCAGCAGGGGGGCTGGGAAGTTCTTC. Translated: CATSRGAGKFF.

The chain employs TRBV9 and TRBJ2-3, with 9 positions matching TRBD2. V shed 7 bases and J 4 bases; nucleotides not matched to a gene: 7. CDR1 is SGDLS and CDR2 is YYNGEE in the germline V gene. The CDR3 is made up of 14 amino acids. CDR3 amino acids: CASAGAGGPDTQYF. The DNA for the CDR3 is TGTGCCAGCGCGGGAGCGGGGGGACCAGATACGCAGTATTTT.

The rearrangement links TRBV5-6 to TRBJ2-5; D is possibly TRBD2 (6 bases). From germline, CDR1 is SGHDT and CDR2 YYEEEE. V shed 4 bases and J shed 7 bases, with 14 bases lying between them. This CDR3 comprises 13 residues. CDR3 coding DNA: TGTGCCAGCAGCACAGGACTACACGGGACCCAGTACTTC. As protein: CASSTGLHGTQYF.

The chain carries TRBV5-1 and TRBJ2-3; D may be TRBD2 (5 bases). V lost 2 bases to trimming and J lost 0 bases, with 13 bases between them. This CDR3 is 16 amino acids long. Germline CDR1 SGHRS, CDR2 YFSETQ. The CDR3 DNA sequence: TGCGCCAGCAGCTTTGGTAGCGACTTTAGCACAGATACGCAGTATTTT. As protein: CASSFGSDFSTDTQYF.

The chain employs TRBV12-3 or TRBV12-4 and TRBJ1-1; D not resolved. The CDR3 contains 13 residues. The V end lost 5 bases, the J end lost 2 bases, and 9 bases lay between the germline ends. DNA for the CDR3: TGTGCCAGCAGTGTCAGCGTTAACACTGAAGCTTTCTTT. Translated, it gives CASSVSVNTEAFF.

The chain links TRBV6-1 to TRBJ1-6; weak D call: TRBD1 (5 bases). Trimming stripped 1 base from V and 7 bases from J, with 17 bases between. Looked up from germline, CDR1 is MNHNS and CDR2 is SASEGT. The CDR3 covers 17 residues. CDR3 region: CASSEVGGAGLNSPLHF. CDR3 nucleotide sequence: TGTGCCAGCAGTGAAGTCGGAGGGGCAGGGCTCAATTCACCCCTCCACTTT.

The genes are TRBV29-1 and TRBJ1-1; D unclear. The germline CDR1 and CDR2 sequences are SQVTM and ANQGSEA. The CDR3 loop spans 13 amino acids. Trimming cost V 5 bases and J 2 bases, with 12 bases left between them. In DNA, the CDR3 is TGCAGCGTTTTAATATCGGGAAACACTGAAGCTTTCTTT. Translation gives CSVLISGNTEAFF.

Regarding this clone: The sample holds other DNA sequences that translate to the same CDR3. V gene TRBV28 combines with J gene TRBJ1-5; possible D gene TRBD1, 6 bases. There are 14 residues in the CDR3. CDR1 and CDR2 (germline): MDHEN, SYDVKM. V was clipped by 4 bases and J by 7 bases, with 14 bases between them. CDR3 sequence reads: CASSSPGEGQPQHF. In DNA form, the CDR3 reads TGTGCCAGCAGTTCTCCAGGGGAGGGACAGCCCCAGCATTTT.

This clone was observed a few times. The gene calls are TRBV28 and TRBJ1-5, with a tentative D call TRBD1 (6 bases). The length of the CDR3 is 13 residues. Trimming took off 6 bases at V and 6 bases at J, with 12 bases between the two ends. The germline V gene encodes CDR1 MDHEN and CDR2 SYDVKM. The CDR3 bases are TGTGCCAGCAGGGCAGGGGTTGGTCAGCCCCAGCATTTT. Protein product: CASRAGVGQPQHF.

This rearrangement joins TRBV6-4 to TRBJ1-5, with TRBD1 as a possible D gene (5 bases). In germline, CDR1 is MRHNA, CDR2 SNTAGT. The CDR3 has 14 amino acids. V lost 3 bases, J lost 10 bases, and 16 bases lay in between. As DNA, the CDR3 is TGTGCCAGCAGTGAAATGTCAGGGCGCGGACCCCAGCATTTT. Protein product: CASSEMSGRGPQHF.

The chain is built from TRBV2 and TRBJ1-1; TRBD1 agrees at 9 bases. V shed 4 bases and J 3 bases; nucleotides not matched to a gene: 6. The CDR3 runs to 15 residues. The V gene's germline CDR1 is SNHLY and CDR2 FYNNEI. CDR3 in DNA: TGTGCCAGCAGTGGAGTTGGACAGGGGTACACTGAAGCTTTCTTT. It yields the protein CASSGVGQGYTEAFF.

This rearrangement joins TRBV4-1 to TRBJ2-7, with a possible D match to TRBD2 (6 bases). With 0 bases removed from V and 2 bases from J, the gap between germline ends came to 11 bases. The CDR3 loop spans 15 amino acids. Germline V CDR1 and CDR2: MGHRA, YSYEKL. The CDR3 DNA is TGCGCCAGCAGCCAAGACCCAAGCGGGCCCTACGAGCAGTACTTC. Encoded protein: CASSQDPSGPYEQYF.

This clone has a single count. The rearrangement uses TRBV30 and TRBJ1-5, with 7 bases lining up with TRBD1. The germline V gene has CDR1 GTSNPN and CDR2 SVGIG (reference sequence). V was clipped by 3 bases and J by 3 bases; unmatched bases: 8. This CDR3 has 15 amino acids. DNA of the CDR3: TGTGCCTGGAGCCGCGGGACAGAACCCAATCAGCCCCAGCATTTT. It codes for CAWSRGTEPNQPQHF.

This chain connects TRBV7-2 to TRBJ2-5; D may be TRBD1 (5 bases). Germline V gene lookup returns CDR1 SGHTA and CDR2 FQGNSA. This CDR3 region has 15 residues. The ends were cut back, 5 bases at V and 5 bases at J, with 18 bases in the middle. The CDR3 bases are TGTGCCAGCAGCGTGAGAACAGGTCCCACGGAGACCCAGTACTTC. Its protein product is CASSVRTGPTETQYF.

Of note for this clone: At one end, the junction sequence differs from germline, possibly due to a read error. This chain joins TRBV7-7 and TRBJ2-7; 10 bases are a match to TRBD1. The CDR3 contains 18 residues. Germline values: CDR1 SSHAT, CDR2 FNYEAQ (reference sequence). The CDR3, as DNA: TGTGCTAGCAGCCCACTGCCCTTAGGGACAGGGGTTCCCTACGAGCAGTACTTC. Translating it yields CASSPLPLGTGVPYEQYF.

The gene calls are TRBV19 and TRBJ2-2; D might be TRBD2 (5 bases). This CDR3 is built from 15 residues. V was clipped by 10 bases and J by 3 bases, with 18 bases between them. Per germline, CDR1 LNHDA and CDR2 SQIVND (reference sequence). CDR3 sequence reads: CATGVVGLYTGELFF. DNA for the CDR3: TGTGCCACTGGGGTGGTAGGACTTTACACCGGGGAGCTGTTTTTT.

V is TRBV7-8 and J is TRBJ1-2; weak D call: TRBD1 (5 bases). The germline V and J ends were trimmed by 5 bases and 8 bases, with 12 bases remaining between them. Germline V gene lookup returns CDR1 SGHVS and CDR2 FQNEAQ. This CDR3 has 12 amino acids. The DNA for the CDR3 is TGTGCCAGCAGCCCCTCGACAGACGGCTACACCTTC. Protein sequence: CASSPSTDGYTF.

DNA of the CDR3: TGTGCCAGCAGTTCCTTGACCGGGACAGGGTCTGAAAAACTGTTTTTT. This codes for CASSSLTGTGSEKLFF. V is TRBV28 and J is TRBJ1-4; 9 bases line up with TRBD1. With V trimmed by 4 bases and J by 7 bases, 10 bases remained unmatched. There are 16 residues in the CDR3. Looked up from germline, CDR1 is MDHEN and CDR2 is SYDVKM.

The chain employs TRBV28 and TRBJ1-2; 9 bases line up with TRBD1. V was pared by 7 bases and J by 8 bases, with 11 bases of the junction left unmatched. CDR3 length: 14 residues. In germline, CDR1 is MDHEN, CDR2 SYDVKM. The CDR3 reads CASTQAGQGKGYTF. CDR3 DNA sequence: TGTGCCAGCACCCAGGCAGGACAGGGGAAAGGCTACACCTTC.

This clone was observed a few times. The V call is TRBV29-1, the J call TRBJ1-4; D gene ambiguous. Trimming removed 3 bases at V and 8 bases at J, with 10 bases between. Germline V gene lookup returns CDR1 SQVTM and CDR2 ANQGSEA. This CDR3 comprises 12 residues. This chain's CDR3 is CSVEWEGEKLFF. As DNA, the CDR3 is TGCAGCGTTGAGTGGGAGGGCGAAAAACTGTTTTTT. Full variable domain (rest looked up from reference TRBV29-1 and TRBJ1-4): SAVISQKPSRDICQRGTSLTIQCQVDSQVTMMFWYRQQPGQSLTLIATANQGSEATYESGFVIDKFPISRPNLTFSTLTVSNMSPEDSSIYLCSVEWEGEKLFFGSGTQLSVL.

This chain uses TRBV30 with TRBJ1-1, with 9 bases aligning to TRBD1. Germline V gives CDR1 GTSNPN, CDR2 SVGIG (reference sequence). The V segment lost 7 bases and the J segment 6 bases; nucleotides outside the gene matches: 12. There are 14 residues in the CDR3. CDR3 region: CALKAGTGISEAFF. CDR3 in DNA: TGTGCCTTAAAAGCTGGGACAGGGATTTCTGAAGCTTTCTTT.

The CDR3 protein is CASSPNGLAGDTQYF. Written as DNA, the CDR3 is TGTGCCAGCAGTCCAAACGGACTAGCGGGAGATACGCAGTATTTT. The J gene is TRBJ2-3, the V gene TRBV28, with 11 bases that match TRBD2. CDR1 is MDHEN and CDR2 is SYDVKM in the germline V gene. The trim removed 5 bases at V and 5 bases at J, leaving 6 bases unmatched. The CDR3 is made up of 15 amino acids.

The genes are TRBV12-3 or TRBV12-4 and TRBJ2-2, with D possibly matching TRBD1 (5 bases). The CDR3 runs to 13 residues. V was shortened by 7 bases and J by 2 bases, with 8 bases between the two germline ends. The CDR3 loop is CASTRTNTGELFF. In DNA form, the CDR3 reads TGTGCCAGCACTCGGACAAACACCGGGGAGCTGTTTTTT.

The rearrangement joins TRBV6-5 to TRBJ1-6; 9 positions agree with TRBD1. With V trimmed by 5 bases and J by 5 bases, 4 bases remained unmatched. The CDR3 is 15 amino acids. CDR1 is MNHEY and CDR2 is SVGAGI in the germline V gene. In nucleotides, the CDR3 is TGTGCCAGCAGTCGGGACAGGGTCGATAATTCACCCCTCCACTTT. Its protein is CASSRDRVDNSPLHF.

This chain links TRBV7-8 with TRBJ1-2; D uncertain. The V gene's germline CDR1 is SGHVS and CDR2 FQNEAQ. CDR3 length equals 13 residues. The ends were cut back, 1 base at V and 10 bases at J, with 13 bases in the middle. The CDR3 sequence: CASSLGYFEIYTF. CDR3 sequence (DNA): TGTGCCAGCAGCTTAGGCTATTTCGAGATCTACACCTTC.